This T cell receptor beta chain was recovered during a study of T cell responses to AZD1222 COVID-19 vaccine. Trimming removed 6 bases at V and 8 bases at J, with 16 bases between. Germline V lookup: CDR1 MDHEN, CDR2 SYDVKM. CDR3 length: 14 residues. The table came from immunoSEQ multiplex PCR; TCRdb's copy has only in-frame clones and leaves some out. The data contain more than 95,000 clones, 75% to 90% of them singletons. This clone was seen only once. Sequenced material: peripheral blood, taken 28 days after the second AZD1222 dose. The V gene is TRBV28, the J gene TRBJ1-4; tentatively, D is TRBD1 (5 bases). The clonotype originates from an adult who received the AZD1222 COVID-19 vaccine. CDR3 bases: TGTGCCAGCAGCCCTTGGGCCGGGGGGGAAAAACTGTTTTTT. Residues: CASSPWAGGEKLFF.